This T cell receptor beta chain was obtained from a study of CD8+CD57+ T cells in acquired aplastic anemia. Profiling of TCR beta VDJ combinations and CDR3 sequences used genomic DNA as template. TCRdb independently ran MiXCR on the reads; one entry per CDR3 protein. The profile shows roughly 200,000 distinct CDR3 sequences, less than 75% of them singletons. The V end lost 3 bases, the J end lost 10 bases, and 15 bases lay between the germline ends. The CDR3 contains 13 residues. CDR1 SGHNT and CDR2 YYREEE come from the germline V gene (reference sequence). A remark on this clonotype: Its antigen is unidentified.

It was patients with CD8+CD57+ cell expansion by flow cytometry who were chosen for sequencing. All patients were therapy-naive when blood was sampled. Overall study findings and caveats: Patients shared around 31 CD8+ CDR3 sequences with controls.

The rearrangement links TRBV5-4 to TRBJ2-3; tentatively, D is TRBD1 (6 bases). This clonotype originated in a human donor with aplastic anemia. Sample: sorted CD4+, CD8+, or CD8+CD57+ T cells (not recorded which) from PBMCs. Here the CDR3 DNA reads TGTGCCAGCAGCTCCGACAGGTCTCGCGCGCAGTATTTT. This gives the protein CASSSDRSRAQYF.